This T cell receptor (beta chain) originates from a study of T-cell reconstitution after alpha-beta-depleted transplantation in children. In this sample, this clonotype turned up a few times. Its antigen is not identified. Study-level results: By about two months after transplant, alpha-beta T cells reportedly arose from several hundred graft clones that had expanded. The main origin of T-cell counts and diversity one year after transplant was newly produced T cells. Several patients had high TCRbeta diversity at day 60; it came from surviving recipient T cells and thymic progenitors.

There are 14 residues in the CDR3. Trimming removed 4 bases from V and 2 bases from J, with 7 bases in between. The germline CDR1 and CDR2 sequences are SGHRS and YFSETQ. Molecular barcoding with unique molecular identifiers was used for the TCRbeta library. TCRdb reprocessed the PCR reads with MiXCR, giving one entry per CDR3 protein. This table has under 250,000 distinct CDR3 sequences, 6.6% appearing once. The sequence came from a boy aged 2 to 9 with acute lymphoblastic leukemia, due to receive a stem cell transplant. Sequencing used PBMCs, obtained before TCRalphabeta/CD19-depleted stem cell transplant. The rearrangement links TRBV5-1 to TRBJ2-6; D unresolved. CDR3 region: CASSPAAGANVLTF. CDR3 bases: TGCGCCAGCAGCCCGGCCGCTGGGGCCAACGTCCTGACTTTC.